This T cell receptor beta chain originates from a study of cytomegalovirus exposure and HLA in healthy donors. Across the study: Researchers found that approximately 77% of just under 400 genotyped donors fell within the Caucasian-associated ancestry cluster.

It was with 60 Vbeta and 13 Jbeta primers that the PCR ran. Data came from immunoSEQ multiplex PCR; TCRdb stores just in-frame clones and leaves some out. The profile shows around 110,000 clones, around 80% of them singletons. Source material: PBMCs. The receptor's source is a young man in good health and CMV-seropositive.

Here the CDR3 DNA reads TGCAGCGCAACTGGACAGGGGGACTATGGCTACACCTTC. Residues: CSATGQGDYGYTF. The rearrangement joins TRBV29-1 to TRBJ1-2; 10 nucleotides agree with TRBD1. The CDR3 covers 13 residues. The germline gives CDR1 SQVTM, CDR2 ANQGSEA. V lost 7 bases, J lost 3 bases, and 5 bases stayed unmatched.